These 7 T cell receptor beta chains came from one sample sequenced in a study of T-cell reconstitution after alpha-beta-depleted transplantation in children. A library of TCRbeta sequences, prepared with unique molecular identifiers, was generated. TCRdb recomputed calls from the PCR reads with MiXCR, one row per CDR3 protein. The repertoire holds a few hundred thousand distinct CDR3 sequences, with around 16% as singletons. This specimen was PBMCs from the stem cell graft donor, taken from the stem cell graft. Receptor source: a human donor who donated a stem cell graft to a child with acute lymphoblastic leukemia.

The rearrangement joins TRBV12-3 or TRBV12-4 to TRBJ1-5, with D unresolved. Trimming shortened V by 5 bases and J by 1 base, and 15 bases separated the two germline ends. The CDR3 loop spans 16 amino acids. CDR3 coding DNA: TGTGCCAGCAGTCGGACTACACCCGCAAGCAATCAGCCCCAGCATTTT. It specifies CASSRTTPASNQPQHF.

The table lists this clonotype with a few counts. The chain joins TRBV20-1 to TRBJ2-1; 13 nucleotides agree with TRBD2. V lost 8 bases and J lost 0; bases outside the gene matches: 10. Germline CDR1 is DFQATT and CDR2 is SNEGSKA (reference sequence). The CDR3 spans 17 residues. The CDR3 reads CSILAGGWWSSYNEQFF. CDR3 in DNA: TGCAGTATACTAGCGGGAGGGTGGTGGAGCTCCTACAATGAGCAGTTCTTC.

The V and J genes are TRBV29-1 and TRBJ2-1; TRBD1 or TRBD2 may be the D gene (6 bases each). V dropped 4 bases and J dropped 0 bases, with 13 bases sitting between them. This CDR3 has 15 residues. CDR1 and CDR2 from the germline V gene are SQVTM and ANQGSEA. The CDR3 protein is CSVVGGQGSYNEQFF. In nucleotides, the CDR3 is TGCAGCGTTGTGGGGGGCCAGGGCTCCTACAATGAGCAGTTCTTC.

The chain uses TRBV12-3 or TRBV12-4 and TRBJ2-7; 8 bases are a match to TRBD2. CDR3 length: 14 residues. After removal of 5 bases from V and 2 bases from J, the junction contained 5 bases not matched to a gene. Here the CDR3 DNA reads TGTGCCAGCAGTGCCGGGACTAGTGCCTACGAGCAGTACTTC. Amino acid sequence: CASSAGTSAYEQYF.

The V and J genes are TRBV5-1 and TRBJ1-1; no definite D call. The CDR3 has 14 residues. The V end was cut by 3 bases, the J end by 3 bases, with 12 bases between. Per the germline V gene, CDR1 is SGHRS and CDR2 is YFSETQ. DNA for the CDR3: TGCGCCAGCAGCTCTCCGTTCTCTTACACTGAAGCTTTCTTT. This translates into CASSSPFSYTEAFF. Combining the CDR3 with reference TRBV5-1 and TRBJ1-1 gives the whole variable domain KAGVTQTPRYLIKTRGQQVTLSCSPISGHRSVSWYQQTPGQGLQFLFEYFSETQRNKGNFPGRFSGRQFSNSRSEMNVSTLELGDSALYLCASSSPFSYTEAFFGQGTRLTVV.

The sample holds one count of this clonotype. The CDR3 carries no conserved terminal phenylalanine or tryptophan, so it likely arises from a read error. This sequence joins TRBV27 and TRBJ1-1; TRBD1 might be the D (5 bases). The CDR3 covers 13 residues. V was trimmed by 9 bases and J by 5 bases, leaving 16 bases between them. Germline CDR1 and CDR2: MNHEY and SMNVEV (reference sequence). The CDR3 DNA reads TGTGCCAGTCAAGACGGGGCTTGGACTGAAGCTTTCCTT. It yields the protein CASQDGAWTEAFL.

This chain uses TRBV21-1 with TRBJ1-5. TRBV21-1 is a pseudogene segment. There are 13 residues in the CDR3. CDR3 sequence (DNA): TGTGCCAGCAGCAAAAGGGAGGATCAGCCCCAGCATTTT. Translated, it gives CASSKREDQPQHF.